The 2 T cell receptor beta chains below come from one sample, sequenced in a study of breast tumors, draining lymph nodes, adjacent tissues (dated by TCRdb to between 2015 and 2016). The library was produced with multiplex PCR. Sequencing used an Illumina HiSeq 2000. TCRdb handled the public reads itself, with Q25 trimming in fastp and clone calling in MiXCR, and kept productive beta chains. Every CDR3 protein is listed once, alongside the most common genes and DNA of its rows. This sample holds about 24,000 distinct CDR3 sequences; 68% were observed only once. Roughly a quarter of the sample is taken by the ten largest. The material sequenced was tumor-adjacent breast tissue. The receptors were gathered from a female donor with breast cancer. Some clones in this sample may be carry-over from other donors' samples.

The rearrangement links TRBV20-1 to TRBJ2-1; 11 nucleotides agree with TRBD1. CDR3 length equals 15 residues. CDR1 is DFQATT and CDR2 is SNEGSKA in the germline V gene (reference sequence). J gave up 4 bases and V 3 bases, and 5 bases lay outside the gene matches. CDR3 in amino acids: CSASAGTGGYNEQFF. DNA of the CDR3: TGCAGTGCTAGCGCCGGGACAGGGGGTTACAATGAGCAGTTCTTC.

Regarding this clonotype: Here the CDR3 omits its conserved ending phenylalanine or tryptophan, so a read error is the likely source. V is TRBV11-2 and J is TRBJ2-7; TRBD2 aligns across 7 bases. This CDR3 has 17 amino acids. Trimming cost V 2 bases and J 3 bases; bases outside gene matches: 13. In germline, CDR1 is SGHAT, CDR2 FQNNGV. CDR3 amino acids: CASSLWLADPRLYEQYL. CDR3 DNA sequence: TGTGCCAGCAGCTTATGGCTAGCGGACCCGCGACTCTACGAGCAGTACCTC.